The 18 T cell receptor beta chains in this list originate from one sample, sequenced in a study of blood T cell repertoires in COVID-19. Sequenced by immunoSEQ multiplex PCR; TCRdb stores in-frame clones only, minus some. The sample lists some 120,000 clones; roughly 69% were seen once. Sequenced input: peripheral blood. These receptors originate from a woman aged 70-85 years with acute or convalescent COVID-19.

This clone was counted only a few times. The V and J genes are TRBV11-3 and TRBJ1-1; D ambiguous. Germline-derived CDR1 and CDR2 are SGHNT and YENEEA. The CDR3 extends over 13 amino acids. Trimming shortened V by 3 bases and J by 4 bases, and 9 bases separated the two germline ends. DNA of the CDR3: TGTGCCAGCAGCTTCGGACGGGGCACTGAAGCTTTCTTT. Translating it yields CASSFGRGTEAFF.

V is TRBV27 and J is TRBJ1-1; the match to TRBD1 covers 7 bases. V lost 6 bases to trimming and J lost 3 bases; unmatched junction nucleotides: 16. This CDR3 comprises 17 residues. Per the germline V gene, CDR1 is MNHEY and CDR2 is SMNVEV (reference sequence). This CDR3 reads CASRNQPRTGWYTEAFF. In DNA, the CDR3 is TGTGCCAGCAGAAATCAACCTCGGACAGGATGGTACACTGAAGCTTTCTTT.

This chain joins TRBV9 and TRBJ2-5, with 9 nucleotides matching TRBD2. CDR3 length equals 15 residues. The germline gives CDR1 SGDLS, CDR2 YYNGEE. With V trimmed by 3 bases and J by 5 bases, 8 bases remained unmatched. The CDR3 region has the DNA TGTGCCAGCAGCGGTGGACTAGCGTTGGACGAGACCCAGTACTTC. It encodes CASSGGLALDETQYF.

The chain couples TRBV5-1 to TRBJ2-1; 12 bases line up with TRBD2. In germline, CDR1 is SGHRS, CDR2 YFSETQ. Trimming at V came to 1 base and at J to 8 bases, leaving 7 bases not matched to a gene. The CDR3 is made up of 16 amino acids. The DNA for the CDR3 is TGCGCCAGCAGCTTGAACCTAGCGGGAGGGATCGATGAGCAGTTCTTC. Translated: CASSLNLAGGIDEQFF.

CDR3 residues: CASSRSSGAGDTQYF. The CDR3 nucleotides read TGTGCCAGCTCACGCTCTAGCGGGGCCGGAGATACGCAGTATTTT. This chain uses TRBV18 with TRBJ2-3; the match to TRBD2 covers 9 bases. The ends lost 4 bases at V and 5 bases at J; junction bases unmatched: 7. The germline gives CDR1 KGHSH, CDR2 LQKENI. This CDR3 has 15 residues.

This chain uses TRBV30 with TRBJ1-2; 8 nucleotides agree with TRBD1. The CDR3 runs 14 residues. Germline assignment: CDR1 GTSNPN and CDR2 SVGIG (reference sequence). V was clipped by 2 bases and J by 2 bases; unmatched bases: 4. CDR3 sequence: CAWSSGGSNYGYTF. CDR3 sequence (DNA): TGTGCCTGGAGTTCAGGGGGCTCGAACTATGGCTACACCTTC.

The rearrangement joins TRBV5-1 to TRBJ2-7; maybe TRBD1 (6 bases). Looked up from germline, CDR1 is SGHRS and CDR2 is YFSETQ. Trimming left V 0 bases short and J 5 bases short, with 12 bases between. This CDR3 has 14 amino acids. The CDR3 DNA is TGCGCCAGCAGCTTGGATCCAGGGGCCAACGAGCAGTACTTC. Protein sequence: CASSLDPGANEQYF. The complete variable domain, with remaining parts taken from reference TRBV5-1 and TRBJ2-7, reads KAGVTQTPRYLIKTRGQQVTLSCSPISGHRSVSWYQQTPGQGLQFLFEYFSETQRNKGNFPGRFSGRQFSNSRSEMNVSTLELGDSALYLCASSLDPGANEQYFGPGTRLTVT.

The CDR3 sequence is CASRTQQGFYGYTF. The CDR3, as DNA: TGTGCCAGCAGAACTCAGCAGGGTTTTTATGGCTACACCTTC. The chain joins TRBV2 to TRBJ1-2; D possibly corresponds to TRBD1 (5 bases). The germline CDR1 and CDR2 sequences are SNHLY and FYNNEI. The CDR3 loop spans 14 amino acids. V lost 6 bases and J lost 5, with 16 bases in between.

This chain uses TRBV28 with TRBJ1-6, with D perhaps TRBD1 (5 bases). CDR3 size: 14 residues. Trimming removed 3 bases at V and 6 bases at J, with 9 bases between. Per germline, CDR1 MDHEN and CDR2 SYDVKM. The CDR3 region has the DNA TGTGCCAGCAGTTTGGCGGGGCGTAATTCACCCCTCCACTTT. This sequence encodes CASSLAGRNSPLHF.

A single count supports this clone. The chain combines TRBV19 with TRBJ1-1; D gene unclear. This CDR3 comprises 13 residues. The germline V gene has CDR1 LNHDA and CDR2 SQIVND (reference sequence). Trimming left V 3 bases short and J 0 bases short, with 5 bases between. The DNA of the CDR3 is TGTGCCAGTAGTATGAGGGTGAACACTGAAGCTTTCTTT. It encodes CASSMRVNTEAFF.

This chain uses TRBV13 with TRBJ1-3, with no clear D. The CDR3 sequence is 14 residues long. Trimming pared 5 bases from V and 2 bases from J, leaving 10 bases between. From germline, CDR1 is PRHDT and CDR2 FYEKMQ (reference sequence). The CDR3 nucleotides are TGTGCCAGCAGCCCCCGGGGTCCTGGAAACACCATATATTTT. Encoded protein: CASSPRGPGNTIYF.

The rearrangement links TRBV7-2 to TRBJ1-4; D is uncertain. Germline assignment: CDR1 SGHTA and CDR2 FQGNSA. V shed 5 bases and J shed 4 bases, with 11 bases lying between them. This CDR3 is 14 amino acids long. The CDR3 region is CASSPGRVNEKLFF. In DNA, the CDR3 is TGTGCCAGCAGCCCCGGGAGGGTTAATGAAAAACTGTTTTTT.

The chain uses TRBV9 and TRBJ2-2; D is possibly TRBD2 (7 bases). The CDR3 runs 15 residues. Trimming pared 6 bases from V and 4 bases from J, leaving 16 bases between. Germline V gives CDR1 SGDLS, CDR2 YYNGEE. CDR3 sequence (DNA): TGTGCCAGCACGGGGGGCGGGGGCTTCACCGGGGAGCTGTTTTTT. Protein: CASTGGGGFTGELFF.

The chain uses TRBV4-3 and TRBJ2-7, with D perhaps matching TRBD1 (5 bases). The CDR3 has 15 residues. The V gene lost 0 bases and the J gene lost 2 bases, with 11 bases spanning the gap. Germline-derived CDR1 and CDR2 are LGHNA and YSLEER. In DNA form, the CDR3 reads TGCGCCAGCAGCCAAGATGCTACAGGCCCCTACGAGCAGTACTTC. It codes for CASSQDATGPYEQYF.

This clone was counted a few times. The CDR3 is CASSLAPVLAGGWNEQFF. The CDR3 nucleotides are TGTGCCAGCAGCTTAGCGCCCGTACTAGCGGGAGGGTGGAATGAGCAGTTCTTC. The chain couples TRBV7-6 to TRBJ2-1; 13 nucleotides align to TRBD2. Germline V gene lookup returns CDR1 SGHVS and CDR2 FNYEAQ. The CDR3 runs to 18 residues. J was trimmed by 7 bases and V by 0 bases; bases with no gene match: 9.

This chain uses TRBV5-4 with TRBJ2-5, with 7 bases lining up with TRBD1. V was clipped by 6 bases and J by 2 bases; unmatched bases: 10. CDR3 size: 15 residues. Germline CDR1 SGHNT, CDR2 YYREEE (reference sequence). CDR3: CASTFANRGQETQYF. In nucleotides, the CDR3 is TGTGCCAGCACCTTTGCCAACAGGGGACAAGAGACCCAGTACTTC.

This clone was seen only a few times. The V gene is TRBV2, the J gene TRBJ2-3; 7 bases match TRBD2. The trim removed 4 bases at V and 1 base at J, leaving 5 bases unmatched. The CDR3 runs 15 residues. The germline gives CDR1 SNHLY, CDR2 FYNNEI. The CDR3 DNA reads TGTGCCAGCAGTGTAACGGGGGGAGGCACAGATACGCAGTATTTT. This sequence encodes CASSVTGGGTDTQYF.

Remarks on this clone: The sample contains more than one DNA sequence encoding this CDR3. The rearrangement links TRBV28 to TRBJ1-5; 7 bases line up with TRBD1. The V segment lost 4 bases and the J segment 2 bases; nucleotides outside the gene matches: 2. There are 14 residues in the CDR3. Germline CDR1 is MDHEN and CDR2 is SYDVKM. Here the CDR3 DNA reads TGTGCCAGCAGTTCCACAGGGGGCAATCAGCCCCAGCATTTT. Translated, it gives CASSSTGGNQPQHF.